This T cell receptor beta chain is drawn from a study of blood T cell repertoires in COVID-19 (dated by TCRdb to the early 2020s). General notes on the study: Samples covering the acute and convalescent phases of COVID-19 were provided by collaborators in the United States, Italy and Spain. The material from the prospective study consisted of cDNA or gDNA derived from T cells, B-cell-depleted T cells, or PBMCs. Nearly every sample came with metadata listing a de-identified subject ID, COVID-19 status, age in years and sex. A freely available public database, intended as a resource for researchers studying the immune response to SARS-CoV-2, is where the repertoires were released. Where available, HLA class I and class II types were taken from metadata supplied by the sample provider and were not determined by assay-based typing. The samples were drawn from the first 160 participants of the ongoing ImmuneRACE study and from 1,254 subjects provided by 6 global collaborators. The dataset comprised deeply sampled blood TCRbeta repertoires from subjects exposed to, actively infected with, or recovered from COVID-19. The full study reports these points: The amount of clinical and demographic metadata varied by source and participant and was provided uncurated.

The collaborating institutions used their own protocols to collect whole blood in K2EDTA tubes. Collaborator samples were shipped for TCRbeta analysis as frozen whole blood, isolated PBMCs, or DNA extracted from either sample type. Worth noting for this clone: The clone's antigen remains unknown. Nothing much larger sits one base from this clone, and base qualities are not available.

The germline V gene encodes CDR1 LGHDT and CDR2 YNNKEL (reference sequence). V sheds 1 base and J sheds 10 bases, leaving 12 bases between their ends. The CDR3 measures 13 amino acids from cysteine to phenylalanine. The kept DNA is CDR3 alone, 39 bases in frame from the first base. TCRbeta CDR3 regions were amplified from genomic DNA by means of the immunoSEQ Assay, a bias-controlled multiplex PCR. As for how the authors treated the data: Within the assay, amplification of reference gene primers was used to estimate how many nucleated cells each sample contained. To quantify the absolute abundance of each unique TCRbeta CDR3 rearrangement, sequence reads were collapsed and filtered. For each sample, productive Simpson clonality was calculated by taking the square root of Simpson's diversity index across productive rearrangements. TCRdb obtained this table from immuneACCESS and retained in-frame rearrangements with V and J assigned. These tables miss some clones; where compared with another copy, unresolved V genes account for less than half of the shortfall, and the remainder is unexplained. V, J and clone size were drawn from that table, and D and trimming were deduced from the DNA. The sample yields 150,000 to 200,000 clones; around 84% were counted once. Together, the top ten hold roughly 19% of the sample.

The chain was built from TRBV3-1 (or the pseudogene TRBV3-2) and TRBJ2-3; the D gene cannot be named for sure. The sequence came from a woman aged 80 or over with acute or convalescent COVID-19. Sequencing used peripheral blood. CDR3 protein: CASSQGYALAQYF. The sequenced DNA: TGTGCCAGCAGCCAAGGGTATGCTCTAGCGCAGTATTTT.